This T cell receptor (beta chain) emerged from a study of T cell repertoires in cytomegalovirus infection. Germline lookup yields CDR1 MNHEY and CDR2 SVGEGT. The CDR3 covers 16 residues. Trimming took 10 bases from V and 4 from J, leaving 23 bases between them. TCRdb ran MiXCR on the reads and lists one entry per CDR3 protein. Here the sample spans some 350,000 distinct CDR3 sequences, about 28% being singletons. Ten or more counts support this clonotype. Its antigen is unknown. The sample was cultured PBMCs, taken from culture after CMV antigen stimulation. The source of this sequence is a human donor in good health (CMV status not recorded). Some clones in this sample may be carry-over from other donors' samples. This chain uses TRBV6-2 or TRBV6-3 with TRBJ1-5; no clear D gene. For the CDR3, the DNA is TGTGCCACCGGAGACTTCTTTCGGACGGAGAATCAGCCCCAGCATTTT. Translating it yields CATGDFFRTENQPQHF.